This T cell receptor (beta chain) appears in the sequencing data of a study of blood T cell repertoires in COVID-19. Study details: Acute and convalescent COVID-19 samples came from the United States, Italy and Spain. From T cells, B-cell-depleted T cells, or PBMCs came the material, which was cDNA or gDNA.

Seattle patients were enrolled while actively infected and followed longitudinally. Per the authors' pipeline: Scientists estimated how many nucleated cells there were by amplifying reference gene primers. Clones were sequenced by immunoSEQ multiplex PCR, and TCRdb holds only the in-frame ones, with some missing. V and J calls and clone size come straight from that table; D and trimming were deduced from the DNA. Of 200,000 to 250,000 clones listed, approximately 84% are singletons. The V gene lost 0 bases and the J gene lost 4 bases, with 15 bases spanning the gap. Germline CDR1 is SGHRS and CDR2 is YFSETQ. The CDR3 runs 16 residues.

The source is a woman of 80 years or more with COVID-19, enrolled during active disease. The sample consisted of peripheral blood. The chain joins TRBV5-1 to TRBJ2-3; perhaps TRBD1 as D (6 bases). The CDR3 sequence is CASSLAGIPGADTQYF. CDR3 bases: TGCGCCAGCAGCTTGGCCGGTATCCCAGGGGCAGATACGCAGTATTTT.